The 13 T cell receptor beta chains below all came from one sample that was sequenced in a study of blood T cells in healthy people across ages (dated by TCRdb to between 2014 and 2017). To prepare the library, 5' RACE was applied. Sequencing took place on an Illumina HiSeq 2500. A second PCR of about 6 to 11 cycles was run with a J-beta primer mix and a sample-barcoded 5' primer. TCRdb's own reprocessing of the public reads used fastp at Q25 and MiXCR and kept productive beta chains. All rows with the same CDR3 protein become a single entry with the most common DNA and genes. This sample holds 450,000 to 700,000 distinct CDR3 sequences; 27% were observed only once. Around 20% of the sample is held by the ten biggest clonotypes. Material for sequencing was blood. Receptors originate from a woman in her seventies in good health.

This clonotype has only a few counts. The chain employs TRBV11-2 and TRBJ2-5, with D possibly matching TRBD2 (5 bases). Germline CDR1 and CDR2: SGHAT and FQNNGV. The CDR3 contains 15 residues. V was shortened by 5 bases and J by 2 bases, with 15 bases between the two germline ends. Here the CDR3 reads CASSPTLRDQETQYF. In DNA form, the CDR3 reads TGTGCCAGCAGCCCAACCCTCCGGGATCAAGAGACCCAGTACTTC.

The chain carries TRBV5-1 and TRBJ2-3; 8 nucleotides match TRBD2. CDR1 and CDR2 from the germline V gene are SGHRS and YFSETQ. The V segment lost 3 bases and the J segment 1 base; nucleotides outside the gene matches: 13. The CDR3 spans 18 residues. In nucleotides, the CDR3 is TGCGCCAGCAGCTCGTCGCTCGTGGTAGCGGGACGCACAGATACGCAGTATTTT. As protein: CASSSSLVVAGRTDTQYF.

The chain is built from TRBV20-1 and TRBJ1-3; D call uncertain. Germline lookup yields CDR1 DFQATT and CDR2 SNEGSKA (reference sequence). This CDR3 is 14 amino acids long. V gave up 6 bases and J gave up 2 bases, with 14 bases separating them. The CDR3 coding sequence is TGCAGTGCAAAGTCCAGGTTGCCTGGAAACACCATATATTTT. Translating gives CSAKSRLPGNTIYF.

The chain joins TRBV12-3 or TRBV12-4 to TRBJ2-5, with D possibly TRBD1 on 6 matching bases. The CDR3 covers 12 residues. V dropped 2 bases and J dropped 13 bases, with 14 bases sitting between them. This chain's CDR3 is CASSLHYGQRYF. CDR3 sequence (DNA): TGTGCCAGCAGTTTACACTATGGACAGCGGTACTTC.

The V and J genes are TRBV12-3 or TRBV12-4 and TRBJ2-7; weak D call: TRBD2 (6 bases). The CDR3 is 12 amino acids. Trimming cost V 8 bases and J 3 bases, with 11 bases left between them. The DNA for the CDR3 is TGTGCCAGCGGCTTCGGGGGCTACGAGCAGTACTTC. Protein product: CASGFGGYEQYF.

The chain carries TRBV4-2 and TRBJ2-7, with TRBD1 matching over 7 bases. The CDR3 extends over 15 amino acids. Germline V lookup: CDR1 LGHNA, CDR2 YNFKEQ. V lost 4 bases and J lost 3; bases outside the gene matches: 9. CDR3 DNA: TGTGCCAGCAGCCTTCTCCGGGACAGCTTCTACGAGCAGTACTTC. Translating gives CASSLLRDSFYEQYF.

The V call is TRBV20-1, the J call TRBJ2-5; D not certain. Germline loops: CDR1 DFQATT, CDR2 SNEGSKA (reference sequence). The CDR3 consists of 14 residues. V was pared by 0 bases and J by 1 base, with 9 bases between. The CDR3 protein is CSARDLVTQETQYF. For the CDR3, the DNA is TGCAGTGCTAGAGATCTTGTCACCCAAGAGACCCAGTACTTC.

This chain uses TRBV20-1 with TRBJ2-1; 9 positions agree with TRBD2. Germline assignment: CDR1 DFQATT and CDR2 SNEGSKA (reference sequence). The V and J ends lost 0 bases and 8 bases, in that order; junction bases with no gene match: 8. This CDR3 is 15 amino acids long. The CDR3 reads CSARDGREGLHEQFF. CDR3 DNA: TGCAGTGCTAGAGATGGGCGGGAGGGCCTTCATGAGCAGTTCTTC.

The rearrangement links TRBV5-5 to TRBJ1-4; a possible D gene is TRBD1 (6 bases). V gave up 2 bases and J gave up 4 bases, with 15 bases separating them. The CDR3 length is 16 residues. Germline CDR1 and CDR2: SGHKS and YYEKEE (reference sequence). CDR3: CASSFQGTTVNEKLFF. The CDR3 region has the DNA TGTGCCAGCAGCTTTCAGGGGACAACCGTTAATGAAAAACTGTTTTTT.

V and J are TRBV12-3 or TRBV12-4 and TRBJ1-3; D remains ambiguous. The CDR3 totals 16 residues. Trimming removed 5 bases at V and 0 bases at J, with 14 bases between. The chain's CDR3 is CASSHEYLSSGNTIYF. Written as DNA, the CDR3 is TGTGCCAGCAGTCACGAGTACCTCAGCTCTGGAAACACCATATATTTT.

The CDR3 DNA reads TGTGCCAGTAGTATCGGCGACATTGGAGGAAACACCATATATTTT. Its translation: CASSIGDIGGNTIYF. This chain joins TRBV19 and TRBJ1-3; no clear D. The V end was cut by 3 bases, the J end by 4 bases, with 13 bases between. The germline CDR1 and CDR2 sequences are LNHDA and SQIVND (reference sequence). This CDR3 has 15 residues. The full variable domain, completed using reference TRBV19 and TRBJ1-3, is DGGITQSPKYLFRKEGQNVTLSCEQNLNHDAMYWYRQDPGQGLRLIYYSQIVNDFQKGDIAEGYSVSREKKESFPLTVTSAQKNPTAFYLCASSIGDIGGNTIYFGEGSWLTVV.

The CDR3 bases are TGTGCCAGCAGTTTAGCCATTACCTACGAGCAGTACTTC. Protein sequence: CASSLAITYEQYF. This chain uses TRBV12-3 or TRBV12-4 with TRBJ2-7; D call uncertain. Between the trimmed V and J ends, which lost 0 bases and 2 bases, there was a span of 5 bases. The CDR3 length is 13 residues.

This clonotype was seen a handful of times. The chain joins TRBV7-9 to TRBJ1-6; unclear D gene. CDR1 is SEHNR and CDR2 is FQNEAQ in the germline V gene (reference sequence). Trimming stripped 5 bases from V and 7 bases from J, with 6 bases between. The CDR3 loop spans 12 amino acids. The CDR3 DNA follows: TGTGCCAGCAGCCAGACAAATTCACCCCTCCACTTT. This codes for CASSQTNSPLHF.